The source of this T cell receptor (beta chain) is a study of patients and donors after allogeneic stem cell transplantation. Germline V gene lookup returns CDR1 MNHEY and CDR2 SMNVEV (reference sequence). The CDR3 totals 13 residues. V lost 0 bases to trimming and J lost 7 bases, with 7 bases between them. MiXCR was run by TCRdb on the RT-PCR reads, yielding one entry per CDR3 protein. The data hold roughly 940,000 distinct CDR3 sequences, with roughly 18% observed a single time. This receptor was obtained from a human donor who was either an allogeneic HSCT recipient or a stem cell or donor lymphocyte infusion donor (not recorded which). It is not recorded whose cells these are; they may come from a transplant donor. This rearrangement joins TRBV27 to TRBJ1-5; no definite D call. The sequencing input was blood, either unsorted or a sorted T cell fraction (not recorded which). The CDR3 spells CASSLSGPQPQHF. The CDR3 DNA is TGTGCCAGCAGTTTATCAGGGCCGCAGCCCCAGCATTTT.